One and the same sample provided the 5 T cell receptor beta chains below, sequenced in a study of Ad26.COV2.S vaccination and SARS-CoV-2 variants. Data came from immunoSEQ multiplex PCR; TCRdb stores just in-frame clones and leaves some out. The table includes approximately 300,000 clones, around 81% detected once. Treatment described: around 19 received Ad26.COV2.S at low or high dose, single or two shots; roughly five received placebo; per-sample allocation not given. The samples date from day 63 after the first vaccine or placebo injection. Material: peripheral blood, obtained in a trial of Ad26.COV2.S vaccine versus placebo. These receptors all come from a person aged 18-65 years who received the Ad26.COV2.S COVID-19 vaccine or a placebo.

This chain uses TRBV14 with TRBJ1-3; D not resolved. The V end was cut by 4 bases, the J end by 4 bases, with 11 bases between. Germline lookup yields CDR1 SGHDN and CDR2 FVKESK. The CDR3 runs to 14 residues. As DNA, the CDR3 is TGTGCCAGCAGCCCCTTAACGCGAGGAAACACCATATATTTT. Its translation: CASSPLTRGNTIYF.

This clone was seen at least ten times. The chain carries TRBV6-1 and TRBJ1-4; 9 bases agree with TRBD1. CDR3 length: 16 residues. The junction had 9 bases not matched to a gene; V was cut back by 3 bases and J by 7 bases. Germline lookup yields CDR1 MNHNS and CDR2 SASEGT. CDR3 sequence reads: CASSEGQGMMSEKLFF. In DNA form, the CDR3 reads TGTGCCAGCAGTGAGGGACAGGGTATGATGAGTGAAAAACTGTTTTTT.

V usage is TRBV28 and J usage is TRBJ2-7; D gene ambiguous. The CDR3 has 15 residues. V was cut by 6 bases and J by 1 base, with 16 bases left in between. In germline, CDR1 is MDHEN, CDR2 SYDVKM. CDR3 in amino acids: CASSFSYQESYEQYF. CDR3 in DNA: TGTGCCAGCAGCTTTTCTTATCAGGAATCCTACGAGCAGTACTTC.

This clone was counted only a few times. This chain links TRBV5-6 with TRBJ1-6; no reliable D call. Trimming cost V 2 bases and J 6 bases, with 9 bases left between them. The CDR3 is 14 amino acids. The germline gives CDR1 SGHDT, CDR2 YYEEEE. CDR3 sequence reads: CASSLFSFNSPLHF. The DNA for the CDR3 is TGTGCCAGCAGCTTATTCAGCTTTAATTCACCCCTCCACTTT.

The chain employs TRBV7-9 and TRBJ1-1, with D possibly matching TRBD1 (6 bases). Trimming removed 2 bases from V and 4 bases from J, with 14 bases in between. The CDR3 covers 15 residues. Germline V gene data show CDR1 as SEHNR and CDR2 as FQNEAQ (reference sequence). The CDR3 is CASSLSTGRTTEAFF. The DNA for the CDR3 is TGTGCCAGCAGCTTATCTACAGGGAGGACCACTGAAGCTTTCTTT.